This TCR beta chain came from a study of blood T cells in healthy people across ages. Study results and limitations: A roughly linear fall in TCR beta diversity per million T cells was seen with increasing age. Long-lived and aged donors differed, with more naive CD4+ cells and higher diversity in the long-lived.

CDR3 length: 16 amino acids. With 5 bases clipped from V and 2 bases from J, the junction kept 8 bases outside the gene matches. CDR1 and CDR2 from the germline V gene are MGHRA and YSYEKL. As for this clonotype: Its antigen remains unknown.

A second PCR of about 7 to 12 cycles used a sample-barcoded 5' primer and a J-beta primer mix. Every cDNA molecule carried a tag from a template-switch adaptor bearing 12 random nucleotides. From the 5' RACE reads, TCRdb called clonotypes with MiXCR, one entry per CDR3 protein. The sample holds about 640,000 distinct CDR3 sequences, around three fifths seen once. The study recruited healthy Caucasian donors from Russia who were aged about 6 to 95. Sequenced sample: blood. The sequence derives from a man aged 55 to 70 in good health. The chain joins TRBV4-1 to TRBJ2-3, with 9 bases aligning to TRBD2. CDR3 protein: CASSYPTSGVTDTQYF. The CDR3 bases are TGCGCCAGCAGCTATCCGACTAGCGGAGTCACAGATACGCAGTATTTT.